This T cell receptor beta chain originates from a study of T cell responses to AZD1222 COVID-19 vaccine (TCRdb year 2021). As for the study more broadly: AZD1222 recipients given second doses at about 4 weeks or at about 12 weeks were pooled, since spike-specific TCR depth and breadth were not found to differ between the two schedules. A total of 233 trial participants underwent TCR sequencing, of whom about 210 received two doses of AZD1222 and about 25 received two doses of the MenACWY control vaccine. Enrollment into the trials was organized by age into subgroups of 18-55, 56-69 and 70-plus years, and those subgroups contained about 150, 27 and 61 TCR-sequenced participants, respectively. Study-level results and caveats: Only 5 to 7 AZD1222 recipients were SARS-CoV-2 seropositive at baseline, limiting conclusions about previously exposed vaccinees. Participants were mostly white British and included more females than males, and it was suggested by the authors that clonal diversity may have been underestimated. In the small 56-69-year group, the increase in depth fell short of significance, most likely because of low power. CD4 TCRs associated with the vaccine covered the entire spike protein, and the dominant responses were in regions 160-218 and 743-854. Epitopes outside the regions mutated in the B.1.351 and B.1.1.7 variants were reportedly recognized by nearly half of the unique spike-specific TCRs. Spike-specific TCR breadth and depth rose significantly after two AZD1222 doses compared with day 0 and with MenACWY recipients. Because no day 14 peak-response samples were available, the repertoires could be characterized only after the peak T cell response.

CDR3 length: 13 amino acids, cysteine to phenylalanine. The kept DNA is CDR3 alone, 39 bases in frame from the first base. The junction shows trimming of 5 bases on V and 2 bases on J, plus 8 bases between the germline ends. CDR1 and CDR2 are read off the germline V gene as SGHTA and FQGNSA. The CDR3 regions of human TCRbeta chains were subjected to immunosequencing. As for how the authors treated the data: TCRs in the repertoires were matched against a reference library of SARS-CoV-2-specific TCRs that had been generated with the MIRA antigen-specificity platform. Breadth was defined as the fraction of unique TCRs that were SARS-CoV-2-associated. Depth was defined as the fraction of total T cells that were SARS-CoV-2-associated. Using the MIRA data, each spike-specific TCR was assigned both to the spike region to which the TCR was reactive and to a CD4 or CD8 class. Log10-transformed breadth and depth values were compared by one-way ANOVA with Sidak's multiple comparisons tests. TCRdb provides this immuneACCESS table in a form limited to in-frame rearrangements. Some clones are lacking; in checked studies, under half of them reflect an unresolved V gene, and why the rest are absent is not known. The V and J calls and clone size were taken over from that table, and D and trimming were inferred from the DNA. The sample yields 150,000 or so clones; 75% to 95% were counted once. More than 1.2% of the sample is in the top ten clones.

This clone appeared a single time. No antigen is known for it. Within one base of it there is no much larger clone, and no base qualities were kept. Interpreted using the paper, the time point label stands for: baseline before first vaccination. Samples from vaccinated people were obtained from the UK trials COV001 and COV002, which included a single-blind randomized controlled phase 2/3 trial of AZD1222 (ChAdOx1 nCoV-19) in healthy adults. For TCRbeta chain sequencing, PBMC samples from trial participants were taken at day 0 and at day 28 after the second dose. This clonotype originated in an adult in good health. This chain joins TRBV7-2 to TRBJ2-3; the D gene is unclear. Here the sequenced sample was peripheral blood, taken on day 0 of AZD1222 vaccination. The sequenced DNA: TGTGCCAGCAGCCTTGACTCCACAGATACGCAGTATTTT. Translated, it reads CASSLDSTDTQYF.